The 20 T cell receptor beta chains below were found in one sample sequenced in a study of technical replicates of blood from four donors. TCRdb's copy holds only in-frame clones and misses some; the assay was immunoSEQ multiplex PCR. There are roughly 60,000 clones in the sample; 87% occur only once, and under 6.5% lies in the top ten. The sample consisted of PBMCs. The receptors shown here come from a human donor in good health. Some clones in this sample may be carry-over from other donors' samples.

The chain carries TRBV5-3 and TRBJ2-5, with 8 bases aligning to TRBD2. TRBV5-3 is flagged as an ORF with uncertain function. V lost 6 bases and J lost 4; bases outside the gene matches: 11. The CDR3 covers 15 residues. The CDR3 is CARTLSGRPLETQYF. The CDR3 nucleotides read TGTGCCAGAACATTAAGCGGGAGACCCCTAGAGACCCAGTACTTC.

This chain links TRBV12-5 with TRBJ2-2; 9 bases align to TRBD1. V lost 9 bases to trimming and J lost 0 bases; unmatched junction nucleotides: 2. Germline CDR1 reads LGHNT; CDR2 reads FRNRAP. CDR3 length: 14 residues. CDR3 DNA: TGTGCTAGCAGACAGGGGGCGAACACCGGGGAGCTGTTTTTT. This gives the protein CASRQGANTGELFF.

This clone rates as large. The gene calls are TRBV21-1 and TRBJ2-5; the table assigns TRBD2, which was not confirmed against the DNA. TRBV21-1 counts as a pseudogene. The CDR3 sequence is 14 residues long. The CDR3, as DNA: TGTGCCACCCTCGGAGGGGCCGATAAAGAGACCCAGTACTTC. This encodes CATLGGADKETQYF.

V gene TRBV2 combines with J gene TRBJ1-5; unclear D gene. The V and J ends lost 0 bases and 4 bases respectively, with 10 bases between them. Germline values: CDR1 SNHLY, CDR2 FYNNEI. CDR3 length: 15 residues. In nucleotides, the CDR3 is TGTGCCAGCAGTGAAGCGGGCGGGCAGAATCAGCCCCAGCATTTT. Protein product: CASSEAGGQNQPQHF.

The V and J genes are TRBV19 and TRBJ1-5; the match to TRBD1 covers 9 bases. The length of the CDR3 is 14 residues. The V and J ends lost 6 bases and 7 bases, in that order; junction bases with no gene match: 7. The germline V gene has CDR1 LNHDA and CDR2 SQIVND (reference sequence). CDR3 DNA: TGTGCCAGTAGCACCGGGACAGGGAGACAGCCCCAGCATTTT. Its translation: CASSTGTGRQPQHF.

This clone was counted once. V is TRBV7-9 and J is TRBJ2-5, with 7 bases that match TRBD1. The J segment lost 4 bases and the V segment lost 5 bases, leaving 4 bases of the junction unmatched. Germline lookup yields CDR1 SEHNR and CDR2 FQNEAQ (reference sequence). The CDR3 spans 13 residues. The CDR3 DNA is TGTGCCAGCAGCCCGACAGGGCGAGAGACCCAGTACTTC. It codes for CASSPTGRETQYF.

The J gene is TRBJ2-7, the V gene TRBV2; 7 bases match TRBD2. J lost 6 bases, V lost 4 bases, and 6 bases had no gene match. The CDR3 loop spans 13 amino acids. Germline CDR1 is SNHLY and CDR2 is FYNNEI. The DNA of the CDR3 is TGTGCCAGCAGTGTGATCGGGGAGGGCGAGCAGTACTTC. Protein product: CASSVIGEGEQYF.

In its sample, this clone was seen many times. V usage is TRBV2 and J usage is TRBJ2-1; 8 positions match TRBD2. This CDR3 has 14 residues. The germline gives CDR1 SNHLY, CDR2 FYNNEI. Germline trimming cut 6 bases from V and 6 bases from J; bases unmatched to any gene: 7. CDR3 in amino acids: CASSGREFPNEQFF. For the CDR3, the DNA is TGTGCCAGCAGCGGGAGGGAATTCCCCAATGAGCAGTTCTTC. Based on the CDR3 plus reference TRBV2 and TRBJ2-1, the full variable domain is EPEVTQTPSHQVTQMGQEVILRCVPISNHLYFYWYRQILGQKVEFLVSFYNNEISEKSEIFDDQFSVERPDGSNFTLKIRSTKLEDSAMYFCASSGREFPNEQFFGPGTRLTVL.

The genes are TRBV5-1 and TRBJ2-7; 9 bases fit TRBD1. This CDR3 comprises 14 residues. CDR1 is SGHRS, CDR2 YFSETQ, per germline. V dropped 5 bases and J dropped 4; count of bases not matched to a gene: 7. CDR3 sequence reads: CASRTGTGSYEQYF. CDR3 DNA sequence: TGCGCCAGCAGGACCGGGACAGGGTCATACGAGCAGTACTTC.

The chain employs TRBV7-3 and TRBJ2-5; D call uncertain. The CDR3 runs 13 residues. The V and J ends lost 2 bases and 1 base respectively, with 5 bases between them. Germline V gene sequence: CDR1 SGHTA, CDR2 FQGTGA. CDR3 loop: CASSLLAQETQYF. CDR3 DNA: TGTGCCAGCAGCTTATTAGCCCAAGAGACCCAGTACTTC.

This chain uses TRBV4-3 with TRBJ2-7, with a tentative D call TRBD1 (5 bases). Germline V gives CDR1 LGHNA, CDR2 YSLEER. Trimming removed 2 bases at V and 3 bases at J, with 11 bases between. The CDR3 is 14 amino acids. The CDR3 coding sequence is TGCGCCAGCAGCCAACACTCTAGGGGCTACGAGCAGTACTTC. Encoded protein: CASSQHSRGYEQYF.

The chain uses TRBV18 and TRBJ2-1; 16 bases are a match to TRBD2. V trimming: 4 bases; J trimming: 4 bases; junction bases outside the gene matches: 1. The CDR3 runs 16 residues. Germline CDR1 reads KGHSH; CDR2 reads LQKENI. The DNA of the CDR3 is TGTGCCAGCTCACAGGGACTAGCGGGAGGGTACAATGAGCAGTTCTTC. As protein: CASSQGLAGGYNEQFF.

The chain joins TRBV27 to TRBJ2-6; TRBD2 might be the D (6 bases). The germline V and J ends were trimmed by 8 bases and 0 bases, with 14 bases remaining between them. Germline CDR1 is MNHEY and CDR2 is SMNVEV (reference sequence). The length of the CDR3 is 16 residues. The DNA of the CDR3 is TGTGCCAGCGGATCCATGGGGGGCTCTGGGGCCAACGTCCTGACTTTC. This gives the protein CASGSMGGSGANVLTF.

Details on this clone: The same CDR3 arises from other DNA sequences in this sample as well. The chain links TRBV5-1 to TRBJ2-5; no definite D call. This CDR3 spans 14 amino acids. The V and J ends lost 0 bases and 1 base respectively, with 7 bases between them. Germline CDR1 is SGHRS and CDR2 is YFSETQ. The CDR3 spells CASSLGGTQETQYF. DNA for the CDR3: TGCGCCAGCAGCTTGGGCGGAACCCAAGAGACCCAGTACTTC.

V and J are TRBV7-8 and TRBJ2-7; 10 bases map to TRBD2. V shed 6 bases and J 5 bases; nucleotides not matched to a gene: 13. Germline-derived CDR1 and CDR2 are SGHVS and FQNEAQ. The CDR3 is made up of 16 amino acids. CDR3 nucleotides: TGTGCCAGCAGAGAGACCGGGACTAGCGACGTCGACGAGCAGTACTTC. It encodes CASRETGTSDVDEQYF.

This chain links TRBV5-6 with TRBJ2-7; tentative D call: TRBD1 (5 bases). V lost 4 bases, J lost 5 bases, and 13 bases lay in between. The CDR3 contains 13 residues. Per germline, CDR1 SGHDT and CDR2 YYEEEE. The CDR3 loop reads CASSMPQADEQYF. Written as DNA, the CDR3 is TGTGCCAGCAGCATGCCACAGGCAGACGAGCAGTACTTC.

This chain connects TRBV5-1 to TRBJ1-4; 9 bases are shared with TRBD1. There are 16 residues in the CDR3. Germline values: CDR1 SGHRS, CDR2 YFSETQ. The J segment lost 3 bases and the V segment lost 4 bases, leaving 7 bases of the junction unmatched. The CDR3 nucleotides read TGCGCCAGCAGCACACGTACAGGGGGCCCTAATGAAAAACTGTTTTTT. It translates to CASSTRTGGPNEKLFF.

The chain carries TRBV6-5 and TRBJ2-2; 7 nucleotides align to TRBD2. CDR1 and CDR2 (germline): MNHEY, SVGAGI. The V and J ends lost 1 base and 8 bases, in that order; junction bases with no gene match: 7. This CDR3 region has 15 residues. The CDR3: CASSYWRESSGELFF. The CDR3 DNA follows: TGTGCCAGCAGTTACTGGCGGGAGAGCTCGGGGGAGCTGTTTTTT.

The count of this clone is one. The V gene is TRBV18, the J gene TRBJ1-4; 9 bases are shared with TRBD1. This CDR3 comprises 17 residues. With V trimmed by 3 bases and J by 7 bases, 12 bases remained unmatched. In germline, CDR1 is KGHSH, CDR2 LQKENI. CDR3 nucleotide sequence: TGTGCCAGCTCACCGGCCACGGCCGGGACAGGGCGTGAAAAACTGTTTTTT. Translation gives CASSPATAGTGREKLFF.

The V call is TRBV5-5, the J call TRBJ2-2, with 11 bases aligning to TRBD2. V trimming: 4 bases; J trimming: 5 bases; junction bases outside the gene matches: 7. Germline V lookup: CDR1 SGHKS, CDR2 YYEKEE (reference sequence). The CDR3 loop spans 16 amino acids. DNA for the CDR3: TGTGCCAGCAGCATACGACTAGCGGGACTAACCGGGGAGCTGTTTTTT. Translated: CASSIRLAGLTGELFF.